This TCR beta chain was found in a study of blood T cell repertoires in COVID-19. Study in general: The analysed material was cDNA or gDNA that came from T cells, B-cell-depleted T cells, or PBMCs.

In the source study's methods: Estimated nucleated cell counts came from reference gene primer amplification. TCRdb's table, derived via immunoSEQ multiplex PCR, lists solely in-frame clones and lacks some. The V and J calls and the clone size are those of that table, but D and trimming were determined from the DNA. This sample yields fewer than 120,000 clones, of which approximately 90% are seen a single time; about 5% belongs to the top ten. The V gene's germline CDR1 is MNHEY and CDR2 SVGEGT. The CDR3 loop spans 12 amino acids. Trimming stripped 3 bases from V and 7 bases from J, with 7 bases between.

The sample comprised peripheral blood. This clonotype was obtained from a human donor in a cohort sampled during active COVID-19. The chain uses TRBV6-2 or TRBV6-3 and TRBJ1-5; D gene unclear. The CDR3 region is CASSYFSQPQHF. The CDR3, as DNA: TGTGCCAGCAGTTATTTTAGCCAGCCCCAGCATTTT.